These 25 T cell receptor beta chains originate from one sample sequenced in a study of CD8+ T cells in alopecia areata. Reverse transcription of extracted RNA yielded cDNA, which provided the sequencing template. TCRdb keeps only in-frame clones here, not all; method: immunoSEQ multiplex PCR. The sample has around 130,000 clones, 45% to 60% seen once. The sequencing used CD4+ T cells sorted from blood, collected at week 0. The source of these receptors is a human donor with alopecia areata.

This clone appeared a few times. V is TRBV6-5 and J is TRBJ2-7; no clear D. This CDR3 has 11 amino acids. In germline, CDR1 is MNHEY, CDR2 SVGAGI. Between the trimmed V and J ends, which lost 2 bases and 9 bases, there was a span of 8 bases. CDR3 DNA sequence: TGTGCCAGCAGTTACGCAGAAGCGCAGTACTTC. Residues: CASSYAEAQYF.

This chain links TRBV30 with TRBJ1-5; 10 bases agree with TRBD1. V shed 4 bases and J 7 bases; nucleotides not matched to a gene: 7. The CDR3 length is 14 residues. Germline V gene lookup returns CDR1 GTSNPN and CDR2 SVGIG (reference sequence). The DNA of the CDR3 is TGTGCCTGGAATATGGACAGGGGGGGGCAGCCCCAGCATTTT. Protein: CAWNMDRGGQPQHF.

V is TRBV5-6 and J is TRBJ1-5; 8 nucleotides match TRBD1. V lost 2 bases and J lost 2; bases outside the gene matches: 9. From germline, CDR1 is SGHDT and CDR2 YYEEEE. The CDR3 is 17 amino acids. The CDR3 spells CASSFRTGSLGNQPQHF. In nucleotides, the CDR3 is TGTGCCAGCAGCTTTAGGACAGGGAGTTTGGGCAATCAGCCCCAGCATTTT. The full variable domain, rest sourced from reference TRBV5-6 and TRBJ1-5, is DAGVTQSPTHLIKTRGQQVTLRCSPKSGHDTVSWYQQALGQGPQFIFQYYEEEERQRGNFPDRFSGHQFPNYSSELNVNALLLGDSALYLCASSFRTGSLGNQPQHFGDGTRLSIL.

The chain is built from TRBV7-9 and TRBJ2-3; 9 bases agree with TRBD2. Unmatched junction bases numbered 4, after V lost 3 bases and J lost 0 bases. The CDR3 extends over 16 amino acids. Germline-derived CDR1 and CDR2 are SEHNR and FQNEAQ (reference sequence). The CDR3 nucleotides are TGTGCCAGCAGCTTGGCTAGCGGGGAAAGCACAGATACGCAGTATTTT. It codes for CASSLASGESTDTQYF.

The chain joins TRBV29-1 to TRBJ1-2; D gene ambiguous. V lost 4 bases and J 6 bases, leaving 9 bases between the germline ends. CDR1 is SQVTM, CDR2 ANQGSEA, per germline. The CDR3 totals 11 residues. CDR3 DNA sequence: TGCAGCGTTGGGCTTACTCATGGCTACACCTTC. Translated, it gives CSVGLTHGYTF.

The rearrangement uses TRBV5-1 and TRBJ2-6; D is possibly TRBD1 or TRBD2 (5 bases each). With 4 bases removed from V and 0 bases from J, the gap between germline ends came to 17 bases. This CDR3 comprises 18 residues. CDR1 and CDR2 from the germline V gene are SGHRS and YFSETQ. CDR3 nucleotides: TGCGCCAGCAGCCTATGGGACCGGGCCGGCTCTGGGGCCAACGTCCTGACTTTC. Amino acids: CASSLWDRAGSGANVLTF.

This clone was found once. The chain is built from TRBV5-1 and TRBJ1-3, with 7 bases identical to TRBD1. V trimming: 2 bases; J trimming: 4 bases; junction bases outside the gene matches: 9. Germline V lookup: CDR1 SGHRS, CDR2 YFSETQ. This CDR3 has 16 amino acids. The CDR3 region is CASSFRETGLGNTIYF. The DNA of the CDR3 is TGCGCCAGCAGCTTCAGGGAGACAGGGCTCGGAAACACCATATATTTT.

V and J are TRBV6-5 and TRBJ2-1; 9 bases agree with TRBD1. Trimming cost V 6 bases and J 6 bases; bases outside gene matches: 9. The CDR3 is 15 residues long. Germline V gene lookup returns CDR1 MNHEY and CDR2 SVGAGI. The chain's CDR3 is CASRAGTGMVNEQFF. In DNA, the CDR3 is TGTGCCAGCAGGGCCGGGACAGGGATGGTCAATGAGCAGTTCTTC.

This clone showed up just a few times. The CDR3 nucleotides read TGCGCCAGCAGCTTGTATCAGGATAACTATGGCTACACCTTC. Its protein is CASSLYQDNYGYTF. The genes are TRBV5-1 and TRBJ1-2, with unresolved D. The CDR3 loop spans 14 amino acids. Germline lookup yields CDR1 SGHRS and CDR2 YFSETQ. The V end was cut by 1 base, the J end by 1 base, with 8 bases between.

The V and J genes are TRBV19 and TRBJ2-7, with 8 bases aligning to TRBD1. With 9 bases clipped from V and 3 bases from J, the junction kept 4 bases outside the gene matches. Germline V gene sequence: CDR1 LNHDA, CDR2 SQIVND (reference sequence). The CDR3 is 12 residues long. The CDR3 DNA is TGTGCCAGCCGGGACAGGTTCTACGAGCAGTACTTC. It translates to CASRDRFYEQYF. The variable domain in full, with the rest retrieved from reference TRBV19 and TRBJ2-7, is DGGITQSPKYLFRKEGQNVTLSCEQNLNHDAMYWYRQDPGQGLRLIYYSQIVNDFQKGDIAEGYSVSREKKESFPLTVTSAQKNPTAFYLCASRDRFYEQYFGPGTRLTVT.

This sequence joins TRBV11-2 and TRBJ2-3; 12 bases match TRBD2. CDR1 is SGHAT, CDR2 FQNNGV, per germline. The CDR3 spans 19 residues. The J segment lost 8 bases and the V segment lost 3 bases, leaving 18 bases of the junction unmatched. CDR3 protein: CASSFSVRRLAGGQGTQYF. The CDR3 DNA follows: TGTGCCAGCAGCTTTTCAGTGCGTCGTCTAGCGGGGGGGCAAGGTACGCAGTATTTT.

The rearrangement uses TRBV19 and TRBJ2-6, with TRBD1 as a possible D gene (6 bases). CDR3 size: 16 residues. Germline-derived CDR1 and CDR2 are LNHDA and SQIVND (reference sequence). V was shortened by 5 bases and J by 5 bases, with 16 bases between the two germline ends. This CDR3 reads CASSRTVRGWANVLTF. DNA for the CDR3: TGTGCCAGTAGTCGGACAGTTCGAGGCTGGGCCAACGTCCTGACTTTC. The full variable domain, rest sourced from reference TRBV19 and TRBJ2-6, is DGGITQSPKYLFRKEGQNVTLSCEQNLNHDAMYWYRQDPGQGLRLIYYSQIVNDFQKGDIAEGYSVSREKKESFPLTVTSAQKNPTAFYLCASSRTVRGWANVLTFGAGSRLTVL.

This clone was counted a single time. This chain links TRBV2 with TRBJ2-7; possibly TRBD1 for D (5 bases). The V and J ends lost 4 bases and 3 bases respectively, with 10 bases between them. The CDR3 loop spans 13 amino acids. From germline, CDR1 is SNHLY and CDR2 FYNNEI. In DNA, the CDR3 is TGTGCCAGCAGTGGGCAGGGATTCTACGAGCAGTACTTC. Residues: CASSGQGFYEQYF.

J is TRBJ2-3 and V is TRBV7-2; D may be TRBD2 (6 bases). The CDR3 is 15 residues long. CDR1 and CDR2 (germline): SGHTA, FQGNSA. The V end was cut by 4 bases, the J end by 5 bases, with 16 bases between. The CDR3 coding sequence is TGTGCCAGCAGCTCAGGGCTAGCGAATCAAGATACGCAGTATTTT. Translated, it gives CASSSGLANQDTQYF. Full variable domain (remainder filled in from reference TRBV7-2 and TRBJ2-3): GAGVSQSPSNKVTEKGKDVELRCDPISGHTALYWYRQSLGQGLEFLIYFQGNSAPDKSGLPSDRFSAERTGGSVSTLTIQRTQQEDSAVYLCASSSGLANQDTQYFGPGTRLTVL.

The V gene is TRBV30, the J gene TRBJ1-1; D call uncertain. The CDR3 extends over 12 amino acids. V was shortened by 6 bases and J by 5 bases, with 13 bases between the two germline ends. The germline gives CDR1 GTSNPN, CDR2 SVGIG (reference sequence). CDR3 sequence reads: CACRTGATEAFF. The CDR3, as DNA: TGTGCCTGTAGGACGGGAGCTACTGAAGCTTTCTTT.

The chain employs TRBV7-2 and TRBJ1-2; TRBD1 agrees at 7 bases. This CDR3 has 15 amino acids. V shed 1 base, J shed 3 bases, and the junction held 5 bases outside the gene matches. In germline, CDR1 is SGHTA, CDR2 FQGNSA. The CDR3 coding sequence is TGTGCCAGCAGCTTAGGACAGGGAACCGACTATGGCTACACCTTC. This gives the protein CASSLGQGTDYGYTF.

There are a few counts of this clone. Additional DNA sequences in this sample encode the identical CDR3. The chain employs TRBV4-1 and TRBJ2-3, with 7 bases that match TRBD1. Losses at the gene ends were 4 bases for V and 1 base for J; bases not matched to a gene: 5. The length of the CDR3 is 15 residues. Germline V lookup: CDR1 MGHRA, CDR2 YSYEKL. Written as DNA, the CDR3 is TGCGCCAGCAGCCTAGGGGGCGTCGGCACAGATACGCAGTATTTT. This gives the protein CASSLGGVGTDTQYF.

The chain uses TRBV30 and TRBJ1-3; TRBD1 might be the D (6 bases). This CDR3 spans 17 amino acids. Germline lookup yields CDR1 GTSNPN and CDR2 SVGIG (reference sequence). V lost 1 base, J lost 4 bases, and 20 bases lay in between. In DNA form, the CDR3 reads TGTGCCTGGAGTGGCAATATATTTCAGGGGCCCGGAAACACCATATATTTT. Residues: CAWSGNIFQGPGNTIYF.

The chain employs TRBV29-1 and TRBJ2-1; weak D call: TRBD2 (5 bases). Deletions cut 6 bases from V and 0 bases from J, with 15 bases between. This CDR3 is built from 15 residues. Germline lookup yields CDR1 SQVTM and CDR2 ANQGSEA. Here the CDR3 reads CSVGGPPGSYNEQFF. The CDR3, as DNA: TGCAGCGTGGGCGGGCCTCCGGGCTCCTACAATGAGCAGTTCTTC.

In its sample, this clone was seen a few times. The gene calls are TRBV19 and TRBJ1-6; weak D call: TRBD1 (5 bases). This CDR3 has 14 amino acids. Germline CDR1 LNHDA, CDR2 SQIVND (reference sequence). V dropped 6 bases and J dropped 6 bases, with 12 bases sitting between them. CDR3 sequence (DNA): TGTGCCAGTAGCTTCCGGGACGTTAATTCACCCCTCCACTTT. Translated, it gives CASSFRDVNSPLHF.

In its sample, this clone was seen once. The chain employs TRBV6-5 and TRBJ2-5; perhaps D is TRBD1 or TRBD2 (5 bases each). The germline V gene has CDR1 MNHEY and CDR2 SVGAGI. The germline V and J ends were trimmed by 0 bases and 2 bases, with 13 bases remaining between them. This CDR3 spans 16 amino acids. The CDR3 spells CASSYSTGTGQETQYF. The CDR3 region has the DNA TGTGCCAGCAGTTACTCCACGGGGACGGGACAAGAGACCCAGTACTTC.

The DNA for the CDR3 is TGCGCCAGCAGCTCGGGGGGGCAAGATACGCAGTATTTT. The encoded protein is CASSSGGQDTQYF. The chain uses TRBV5-1 and TRBJ2-3; 8 bases are shared with TRBD2. Germline values: CDR1 SGHRS, CDR2 YFSETQ. Trimming at V came to 3 bases and at J to 5 bases, leaving 2 bases not matched to a gene. The CDR3 has 13 amino acids. The complete variable domain, with remaining parts taken from reference TRBV5-1 and TRBJ2-3, reads KAGVTQTPRYLIKTRGQQVTLSCSPISGHRSVSWYQQTPGQGLQFLFEYFSETQRNKGNFPGRFSGRQFSNSRSEMNVSTLELGDSALYLCASSSGGQDTQYFGPGTRLTVL.

This clone showed up many times. Here the CDR3 reads CASSLMGQGSAFF. CDR3 bases: TGTGCCAGCAGCTTAATGGGGCAGGGATCAGCTTTCTTT. This chain links TRBV7-3 with TRBJ1-1; possible D gene TRBD1, 5 bases. Germline CDR1 and CDR2: SGHTA and FQGTGA. V gave up 1 base and J gave up 10 bases, with 13 bases separating them. The CDR3 runs 13 residues. Supplemented by reference TRBV7-3 and TRBJ1-1, the full variable domain reads GAGVSQTPSNKVTEKGKYVELRCDPISGHTALYWYRQSLGQGPEFLIYFQGTGAADDSGLPNDRFFAVRPEGSVSTLKIQRTERGDSAVYLCASSLMGQGSAFFGQGTRLTVV.

This chain connects TRBV5-1 to TRBJ2-3; a weak D match, TRBD1 (5 bases). The CDR3 length is 14 residues. The V and J ends lost 4 bases and 0 bases respectively, with 9 bases between them. Germline V gene data show CDR1 as SGHRS and CDR2 as YFSETQ. The CDR3 DNA is TGCGCCAGCAGCGGATCAGGGAGCACAGATACGCAGTATTTT. It translates to CASSGSGSTDTQYF.

The chain couples TRBV27 to TRBJ1-1; tentatively, D is TRBD1 (5 bases). Germline CDR1 reads MNHEY; CDR2 reads SMNVEV (reference sequence). The CDR3 is made up of 13 amino acids. The ends were cut back, 6 bases at V and 8 bases at J, with 16 bases in the middle. CDR3 sequence (DNA): TGTGCCAGCAGAGGGACGGCGACACCGGAAGCTTTCTTT. Residues: CASRGTATPEAFF.